This is a list of T cell receptor beta chains from one sample in a study of T cell repertoires in ileal Crohn's disease. The repertoire was sequenced with immunoSEQ multiplex PCR; TCRdb's copy has only in-frame clones and lacks some. The table includes more than 2,000 clones, around four fifths detected once. The sample taken for sequencing was ileal tissue. These receptors were taken from an adult with Crohn's disease. The CDR3 runs from the conserved cysteine through the conserved F or W. The D gene is left open where the match is weak. Only some rows state a clone size, as once, few, many or a class for expanded clones.

D gene | clone size | J gene | V gene | CDR3 DNA | CDR3 protein
TRBD1 | . | TRBJ2-6 | TRBV6-1 | TGTGCCAGCAAAGACAGGGCTACCGGGGCCAACGTCCTGACTTTC | CASKDRATGANVLTF
TRBD1 | . | TRBJ1-1 | TRBV18 | TGTGCCAGCTCACCAGGACAGGGGAGTTTGGGGTTCTTT | CASSPGQGSLGFF
. | . | TRBJ2-3 | TRBV15 | TGTGCCACCAGTCCTAGACAGACTAGCACAGATACGCAGTATTTT | CATSPRQTSTDTQYF
. | . | TRBJ1-1 | TRBV25-1 | TGTGCCAGCAGTGCCCCCGGGGACACTGAAGCTTTCTTT | CASSAPGDTEAFF
. | . | TRBJ2-3 | TRBV19 | TGTGCCAGTAGTAGGGGAGGGGGTACTAGCACAGATACGCAGTATTTT | CASSRGGGTSTDTQYF
TRBD2 | . | TRBJ2-1 | TRBV5-6 | TGTGCCAGCAGCTTGAAGGGACTAGCGGGCAATGAGCAGTTCTTC | CASSLKGLAGNEQFF
. | . | TRBJ1-1 | TRBV7-8 | TGTGCCAGCAGCTTAGCGGCAGGGGATGAAGCTTTCTTT | CASSLAAGDEAFF
. | . | TRBJ2-7 | TRBV12-2 | TGTGCAAGTCGCTCCACAAATTCGCACGAGCAGTACTTC | CASRSTNSHEQYF
. | . | TRBJ2-5 | TRBV29-1 | TGCAGCGTTGAATCCTCTAGGGGGGAGACCCAGTACTTC | CSVESSRGETQYF
TRBD2 | . | TRBJ2-7 | TRBV6-1 | TGTGCCAGCAGTCTGAGCGGGAGGCCATCCGAGCAGTACTTC | CASSLSGRPSEQYF
. | few | TRBJ1-3 | TRBV29-1 | TGCAGCGCCAAGGCCGGGGGCTCTGGAAACACCATATATTTT | CSAKAGGSGNTIYF
. | . | TRBJ2-3 | TRBV7-9 | TGTGCCAGCAGCTTAGCCGGGTCCGCAGATACGCAGTATTTT | CASSLAGSADTQYF
TRBD1 | . | TRBJ1-1 | TRBV6-4 | TGTGCCAGCAAAATGGGACAGGGGGCGACTGAAGCTTTCTTT | CASKMGQGATEAFF
. | few | TRBJ1-2 | TRBV5-1 | TGCGCCAGCAGCTTTGGAGGGGCGGACGGCTACACCTTC | CASSFGGADGYTF
TRBD1 | . | TRBJ1-1 | TRBV18 | TGTGCCAGCTCACTCCTAGGGGGCGACACTGAAGCTTTCTTT | CASSLLGGDTEAFF
TRBD2 | . | TRBJ2-7 | TRBV25-1 | TGTGCCAGCAGTGAATCGCCTAGCGGGAGCGAAAACTACGAGCAGTACTTC | CASSESPSGSENYEQYF
TRBD2 | . | TRBJ2-3 | TRBV4-1 | TGCGCCAGCAGCCAAGAAAGCGGGAGGGGAGATACGCAGTATTTT | CASSQESGRGDTQYF
. | . | TRBJ1-5 | TRBV7-2 | TGTGCCAGCAGCCTAAACAGGGTTCAGCCCCAGCATTTT | CASSLNRVQPQHF
TRBD2 | . | TRBJ2-1 | TRBV4-2 | TGTGCCAGCAGCCAAGCCCGTAGCGGGAGAAGCAATGAGCAGTTCTTC | CASSQARSGRSNEQFF
TRBD1 | . | TRBJ1-3 | TRBV30 | TGTGCCTGGGCCTCCGGGACAGGGTTGATTTCTACTGGAAACACCATATATTTT | CAWASGTGLISTGNTIYF
. | . | TRBJ2-1 | TRBV7-9 | TGTGCCAGCAGCTTGCTAATTCCATACAATGAGCAGTTCTTC | CASSLLIPYNEQFF
TRBD2 | . | TRBJ2-5 | TRBV7-9 | TGTGCCAGCAGCCCCTGGACTAGCGGGAGTAAGACCCAGTACTTC | CASSPWTSGSKTQYF
. | . | TRBJ2-2 | TRBV7-9 | TGTGCCAGCAGCTCTCAGGGCGGGGAGCTGTTTTTT | CASSSQGGELFF
. | . | TRBJ2-7 | TRBV5-5 | TGTGCCAGCAGCTTCTACGGCAGGTCCTACGAGCAGTACTTC | CASSFYGRSYEQYF
TRBD1 | few | TRBJ2-7 | TRBV27 | TGTGCCAGCAGTTTCCGGCCAGGGGGAGACGAGCAGTACTTC | CASSFRPGGDEQYF
TRBD1 | . | TRBJ1-5 | TRBV28 | TGTGCCAGCAGCAGGACAGGGGTTAGCAATCAGCCCCAGCATTTT | CASSRTGVSNQPQHF
TRBD2 | . | TRBJ2-3 | TRBV29-1 | TGCAGCGCCCACTTAGCGGGAGTAGGGGATACGCAGTATTTT | CSAHLAGVGDTQYF
TRBD1 | . | TRBJ1-2 | TRBV29-1 | TGCAGCGTGGACCACAGGGGGGGCTACACCTTC | CSVDHRGGYTF
. | . | TRBJ2-5 | TRBV11-3 | TGTGCCAGCAGCTTAGGAACTCAAGAGACCCAGTACTTC | CASSLGTQETQYF
TRBD1 | . | TRBJ2-5 | TRBV10-3 | TGTGCCACCCACGACAGGGGAGAGACCCAGTACTTC | CATHDRGETQYF
. | . | TRBJ2-2 | TRBV7-2 | TGTGCCAGCAGCTTAGTGTTCGCTAGTACCGGGGAGCTGTTTTTT | CASSLVFASTGELFF
. | . | TRBJ1-1 | TRBV5-6 | TGTGCCAGCAGCTTGCGGTACAGCTTCATGAACACTGAAGCTTTCTTT | CASSLRYSFMNTEAFF
. | . | TRBJ1-2 | TRBV7-9 | TGTGCCAGCAGCTTAGCAGGGGAAGGGGGCTACACCTTC | CASSLAGEGGYTF
TRBD1 | . | TRBJ2-3 | TRBV5-1 | TGCGCCAGCAGCTTGCCCCCCCAGGGGGCGCAGTATTTT | CASSLPPQGAQYF
TRBD2 | . | TRBJ2-3 | TRBV10-1 | TGCGCCAGCTCCAAAGCGGGAGAAGGATGGGGCACAGATACGCAGTATTTT | CASSKAGEGWGTDTQYF